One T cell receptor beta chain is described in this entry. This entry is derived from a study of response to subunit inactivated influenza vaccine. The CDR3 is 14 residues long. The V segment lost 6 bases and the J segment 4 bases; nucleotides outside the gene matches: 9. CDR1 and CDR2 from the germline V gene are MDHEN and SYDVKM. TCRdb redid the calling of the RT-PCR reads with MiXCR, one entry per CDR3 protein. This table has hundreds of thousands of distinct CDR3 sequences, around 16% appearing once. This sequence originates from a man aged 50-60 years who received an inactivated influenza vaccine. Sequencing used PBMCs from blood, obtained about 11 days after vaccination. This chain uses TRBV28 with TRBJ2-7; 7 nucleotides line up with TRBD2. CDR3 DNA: TGTGCCAGCAGCTACTCGACTAGCCTTTACGAGCAGTACTTC. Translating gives CASSYSTSLYEQYF.